This paragraph reports one T cell receptor (beta chain). Its antigen is undetermined. The data were obtained in a study of T cell responses to AZD1222 COVID-19 vaccine. Overall study context: It was second doses at about 4 or about 12 weeks that were pooled. Study-wide results and caveats: Donors were largely white British and mainly female; clonal diversity was possibly underestimated. Of the AZD1222 recipients, only five to seven were seropositive at baseline. Spike was spanned by vaccine-associated CD4 TCRs, with dominance at 160-218 and 743-854.

This table comes from immunoSEQ multiplex PCR, and its TCRdb copy is limited to in-frame clones, with some not included. The data hold 100,000 to 150,000 clones, with around nine tenths observed a single time. V was shortened by 4 bases and J by 2 bases, with 13 bases between the two germline ends. CDR1 and CDR2 (germline): SGHRS, YFSETQ. The CDR3 runs to 14 residues. This sample comprised peripheral blood, obtained on day 0 of AZD1222 vaccination. The V and J genes are TRBV5-1 and TRBJ2-7, with D unclear. The TCR originated in an adult in good health. The CDR3: CASSQGSGTYEQYF. The CDR3 region has the DNA TGCGCCAGCAGCCAAGGGTCAGGAACCTACGAGCAGTACTTC.